This T cell receptor beta chain was identified in a study of cytomegalovirus exposure and HLA in healthy donors. This clone was seen once. Its antigen is currently unknown. The CDR3 runs 15 residues. V dropped 2 bases and J dropped 2 bases, with 10 bases sitting between them. Germline-derived CDR1 and CDR2 are MNHEY and SMNVEV (reference sequence). In the PCR, 60 Vbeta and 13 Jbeta primers were used. Produced via immunoSEQ multiplex PCR; TCRdb's table is partial and in-frame only. The data contain roughly 170,000 clones, approximately 77% of them seen just once; the ten biggest clones take up about 1.6%. The study, taken as a whole, reports: Upon later analysis, HLA-associated TCR beta chains proved more clonally expanded than other, equally common chains. Evidence from a later analysis indicated that most CMV-associated TCR beta chains looked HLA-restricted. Across donors, sequencing depth was assumed by presence/absence analyses to be roughly uniform. In a later analysis, a missense DCLRE1C variant was linked to TCR beta V- and J-gene trimming.

Sequencing was done on a sample of PBMCs. The chain has TRBV27 and TRBJ2-1; a weak D match, TRBD1 (5 bases). This receptor was obtained from a male donor in good health and CMV-seronegative. CDR3 region: CASSLRGAAYNEQFF. The CDR3 DNA reads as TGTGCCAGCAGTTTAAGGGGTGCCGCCTACAATGAGCAGTTCTTC.